These 2 T cell receptor beta chains came from one sample sequenced in a study of blood T cell repertoires in COVID-19. Method: immunoSEQ multiplex PCR; TCRdb's copy keeps in-frame clones and lacks some. The sample carries 150,000 to 250,000 clones, roughly 79% recorded once. Sequenced: peripheral blood. Every receptor here comes from a human donor with acute or convalescent COVID-19. The donor label of this sample is uncertain.

This clone was seen once. The chain recombines TRBV28 with TRBJ2-7; D is perhaps TRBD2 (5 bases). The CDR3 extends over 14 amino acids. Germline loops: CDR1 MDHEN, CDR2 SYDVKM. Deletions cut 4 bases from V and 2 bases from J, with 12 bases between. The DNA for the CDR3 is TGTGCCAGCAGTTCCGGAGGCCAGACCTACGAGCAGTACTTC. Its translation: CASSSGGQTYEQYF.

The V gene is TRBV19, the J gene TRBJ1-5; D is possibly TRBD1 (5 bases). This CDR3 is 17 amino acids long. Trimming took off 1 base at V and 0 bases at J, with 13 bases between the two ends. Looked up from germline, CDR1 is LNHDA and CDR2 is SQIVND (reference sequence). The CDR3 reads CASSIGGPAYSNQPQHF. The CDR3 DNA is TGTGCCAGTAGTATAGGGGGCCCCGCATATAGCAATCAGCCCCAGCATTTT.